Each of the 26 T cell receptor beta chains below was sequenced from the same sample in a study of shared clonotypes between healthy human individuals. Generated by immunoSEQ multiplex PCR, the TCRdb table keeps only in-frame clones and is missing some. The sample records around 1,000,000 clones, 60% to 80% being singletons. What was sequenced was memory CD4+ T cells from PBMCs. Noted subset: CD45RA-negative fraction. The receptor source for this set is a man aged 18 to 29 in good health. Some clones in this sample may be carry-over from other donors' samples.

The gene calls are TRBV18 and TRBJ1-3; unclear D gene. Trimming cost V 2 bases and J 0 bases, with 20 bases left between them. The CDR3 consists of 19 residues. Germline V CDR1 and CDR2: KGHSH, LQKENI. CDR3 protein: CASSPSFRTTGSSGNTIYF. DNA for the CDR3: TGTGCCAGCTCACCAAGTTTTCGGACGACTGGTAGCTCTGGAAACACCATATATTTT.

This clone has a single count. J is TRBJ1-1 and V is TRBV28; possible D gene TRBD1, 5 bases. Trimming pared 5 bases from V and 10 bases from J, leaving 23 bases between. Germline CDR1 MDHEN, CDR2 SYDVKM. The CDR3 has 15 residues. For the CDR3, the DNA is TGTGCCAGCAGTCAACGAGGGACGGGGAAATCAGGAGCTTTCTTT. Translation: CASSQRGTGKSGAFF.

The chain has TRBV25-1 and TRBJ1-3, with a possible D match to TRBD1 (6 bases). This CDR3 region has 18 residues. Germline V lookup: CDR1 MGHDK, CDR2 SYGVNS. The ends were cut back, 8 bases at V and 1 base at J, with 24 bases in the middle. The CDR3 sequence is CASSHKGGRGGSGNTIYF. CDR3 in DNA: TGTGCCAGCTCCCATAAGGGGGGAAGAGGCGGGTCTGGAAACACCATATATTTT.

This clone was picked up one time. V usage is TRBV18 and J usage is TRBJ1-3, with D tentatively TRBD1 (5 bases). Trimming took off 8 bases at V and 0 bases at J, with 23 bases between the two ends. The CDR3 runs to 18 residues. CDR1 is KGHSH and CDR2 is LQKENI in the germline V gene. The CDR3 sequence: CASHSRDSTFFSGNTIYF. For the CDR3, the DNA is TGTGCCAGCCATTCCAGAGACAGTACCTTCTTCTCTGGAAACACCATATATTTT.

V is TRBV4-1 and J is TRBJ2-7; 13 bases match TRBD2. There are 14 residues in the CDR3. Germline lookup yields CDR1 MGHRA and CDR2 YSYEKL. V dropped 4 bases and J dropped 3; count of bases not matched to a gene: 0. CDR3 residues: CASSRTSGSYEQYF. In nucleotides, the CDR3 is TGCGCCAGCAGCCGGACTAGCGGGAGCTACGAGCAGTACTTC.

The chain employs TRBV2 and TRBJ2-6; weak D call: TRBD1 (5 bases). Trimming cost V 11 bases and J 0 bases, with 17 bases left between them. The CDR3 loop spans 16 amino acids. Germline CDR1 SNHLY, CDR2 FYNNEI. The CDR3 reads CAGRQDTLSGANVLTF. In nucleotides, the CDR3 is TGTGCCGGACGCCAGGACACCCTCTCTGGGGCCAACGTCCTGACTTTC.

This clone was detected many times. V and J are TRBV28 and TRBJ1-2; D is uncertain. Germline assignment: CDR1 MDHEN and CDR2 SYDVKM. V was clipped by 4 bases and J by 2 bases, with 8 bases between them. This CDR3 has 13 residues. The CDR3, as DNA: TGTGCCAGCAGTTCCACGGAGAACTATGGCTACACCTTC. Amino acid sequence: CASSSTENYGYTF.

The CDR3 nucleotides read TGTGCCATCAGTGAGTCGAGTAGGGGGCTAGGCTACACCTTC. This gives the protein CAISESSRGLGYTF. The rearrangement uses TRBV10-3 and TRBJ1-2; 7 bases agree with TRBD1. Germline CDR1 and CDR2: ENHRY and SYGVKD. The CDR3 runs to 14 residues. With V trimmed by 0 bases and J by 8 bases, 6 bases remained unmatched.

This chain uses TRBV19 with TRBJ2-5; D ambiguous. CDR1 and CDR2 (germline): LNHDA, SQIVND (reference sequence). V lost 3 bases and J 0 bases, leaving 5 bases between the germline ends. This CDR3 has 13 residues. The CDR3 DNA reads as TGTGCCAGTAGTATGGACCACCAAGAGACCCAGTACTTC. Its protein product is CASSMDHQETQYF. Complete variable domain (other parts from reference TRBV19 and TRBJ2-5): DGGITQSPKYLFRKEGQNVTLSCEQNLNHDAMYWYRQDPGQGLRLIYYSQIVNDFQKGDIAEGYSVSREKKESFPLTVTSAQKNPTAFYLCASSMDHQETQYFGPGTRLLVL.

About this clone: At the DNA level, this CDR3 is encoded by other sequences in the same sample as well. The chain has TRBV28 and TRBJ2-1; D is unclear. Trimming shortened V by 2 bases and J by 3 bases, and 5 bases separated the two germline ends. Germline V gene lookup returns CDR1 MDHEN and CDR2 SYDVKM. This CDR3 has 13 residues. CDR3 nucleotide sequence: TGTGCCAGCAGTTTAGACTTCTACAATGAGCAGTTCTTC. Translating it yields CASSLDFYNEQFF.

Of note for this clone: A much larger clone differs from this one at a single base, so this may be a read error. This same CDR3 is encoded by further DNA sequences in the sample. The chain has TRBV28 and TRBJ2-5; D unclear. Germline V gene lookup returns CDR1 MDHEN and CDR2 SYDVKM. Between the trimmed V and J ends, which lost 6 bases and 2 bases, there was a span of 4 bases. The CDR3 spans 11 residues. As DNA, the CDR3 is TGTGCCAGCAGCCAGCAAGAGACCCAGTACTTC. It is translated as CASSQQETQYF.

The gene calls are TRBV18 and TRBJ2-1; TRBD2 matches at 9 bases. V trimming: 4 bases; J trimming: 0 bases; junction bases outside the gene matches: 4. Germline lookup yields CDR1 KGHSH and CDR2 LQKENI. The CDR3 is 16 amino acids. CDR3 in DNA: TGTGCCAGCTCACTTTTGACTAGCGGCTCCTACAATGAGCAGTTCTTC. This encodes CASSLLTSGSYNEQFF.

The chain carries TRBV5-6 and TRBJ2-7; possibly TRBD2 for D (6 bases). The CDR3 contains 12 residues. Trimming removed 4 bases at V and 6 bases at J, with 11 bases between. The germline gives CDR1 SGHDT, CDR2 YYEEEE. This CDR3 is CASSPGRGEQYF. CDR3 bases: TGTGCCAGCAGCCCGGGGCGGGGCGAGCAGTACTTC.

The chain combines TRBV5-1 with TRBJ2-2; TRBD2 might be the D (6 bases). CDR3 length: 16 amino acids. The V end was cut by 1 base, the J end by 3 bases, with 13 bases between. Germline CDR1 reads SGHRS; CDR2 reads YFSETQ. The CDR3 DNA reads TGCGCCAGCAGCTTGTCCGCGGGAATGGACACCGGGGAGCTGTTTTTT. This gives the protein CASSLSAGMDTGELFF.

The CDR3 bases are TGTGCCAGCAGCTTGGGGGCCCGTAACACGGGCGAGCAGTACTTC. Translation gives CASSLGARNTGEQYF. The genes are TRBV5-8 and TRBJ2-7; no reliable D call. Germline V gene data show CDR1 as SGHTS and CDR2 as YDEGEE. The germline V and J ends were trimmed by 0 bases and 6 bases, with 16 bases remaining between them. This CDR3 is built from 15 residues.

This chain uses TRBV9 with TRBJ2-2; D possibly corresponds to TRBD1 (6 bases). Trimming took off 10 bases at V and 6 bases at J, with 16 bases between the two ends. Germline values: CDR1 SGDLS, CDR2 YYNGEE. The CDR3 runs 13 residues. The CDR3 loop reads CASGTFTAGELFF. CDR3 DNA: TGTGCCTCCGGGACATTCACGGCCGGGGAGCTGTTTTTT.

The V gene is TRBV13, the J gene TRBJ2-3, with D hard to call. This CDR3 contains 13 residues. V lost 4 bases and J lost 1, with 6 bases in between. Germline-derived CDR1 and CDR2 are PRHDT and FYEKMQ (reference sequence). The CDR3 sequence: CASSSQGTDTQYF. CDR3 nucleotides: TGTGCCAGCAGCTCCCAGGGCACAGATACGCAGTATTTT. The whole variable domain, remainder taken from reference TRBV13 and TRBJ2-3, is AAGVIQSPRHLIKEKRETATLKCYPIPRHDTVYWYQQGPGQDPQFLISFYEKMQSDKGSIPDRFSAQQFSDYHSELNMSSLELGDSALYFCASSSQGTDTQYFGPGTRLTVL.

In the case of this clone: The same CDR3 also results from other DNA sequences found in this sample. The V call is TRBV5-1, the J call TRBJ2-2, with D unresolved. The length of the CDR3 is 16 residues. The germline V and J ends were trimmed by 0 bases and 2 bases, with 11 bases remaining between them. Germline V gene sequence: CDR1 SGHRS, CDR2 YFSETQ. CDR3 DNA sequence: TGCGCCAGCAGCTTGGAGGGTGGTGGAAACACCGGGGAGCTGTTTTTT. It yields the protein CASSLEGGGNTGELFF.

This chain connects TRBV27 to TRBJ2-3; 7 bases fit TRBD2. CDR1 is MNHEY, CDR2 SMNVEV, per germline (reference sequence). The junction had 18 bases not matched to a gene; V was cut back by 5 bases and J by 4 bases. CDR3 size: 18 residues. CDR3 sequence reads: CASSATRPGLVGADTQYF. CDR3 nucleotides: TGTGCCAGCAGTGCCACGCGACCCGGACTAGTGGGGGCAGATACGCAGTATTTT.

The chain combines TRBV5-1 with TRBJ2-1; no firm D call. The V gene's germline CDR1 is SGHRS and CDR2 YFSETQ. The CDR3 runs to 14 residues. With 4 bases removed from V and 6 bases from J, the gap between germline ends came to 14 bases. In nucleotides, the CDR3 is TGCGCCAGCAGCAACTCCCACTCTAGCAATGAGCAGTTCTTC. Its translation is CASSNSHSSNEQFF.

The chain carries TRBV28 and TRBJ1-2; D gene unclear. The germline V and J ends were trimmed by 1 base and 4 bases, with 10 bases remaining between them. Germline loops: CDR1 MDHEN, CDR2 SYDVKM. This CDR3 region has 14 residues. CDR3 sequence (DNA): TGTGCCAGCAGTTTATCAACAGACGCCTATGGCTACACCTTC. Its translation is CASSLSTDAYGYTF.

The CDR3 protein is CASSPWAQGVAKNIQYF. The CDR3 bases are TGTGCCAGCTCACCATGGGCACAGGGAGTAGCCAAAAACATTCAGTACTTC. The rearrangement joins TRBV18 to TRBJ2-4, with D maybe TRBD1 (6 bases). CDR3 length equals 17 residues. Trimming took 2 bases from V and 0 from J, leaving 14 bases between them. Germline V gives CDR1 KGHSH, CDR2 LQKENI.

The rearrangement joins TRBV28 to TRBJ2-2, with D unresolved. CDR3 length: 17 amino acids. The V gene lost 2 bases and the J gene lost 1 base, with 14 bases spanning the gap. Looked up from germline, CDR1 is MDHEN and CDR2 is SYDVKM. For the CDR3, the DNA is TGTGCCAGCAGTTTAAGAAGAGGTAGCCTGAACACCGGGGAGCTGTTTTTT. Translating gives CASSLRRGSLNTGELFF.

This rearrangement joins TRBV9 to TRBJ2-6, with unresolved D. V was shortened by 0 bases and J by 0 bases, with 13 bases between the two germline ends. CDR1 SGDLS and CDR2 YYNGEE come from the germline V gene. This CDR3 has 18 residues. CDR3 coding DNA: TGTGCCAGCAGCGTAGCTCCAGGCCTCGACTCTGGGGCCAACGTCCTGACTTTC. Protein: CASSVAPGLDSGANVLTF.

In its sample, this clone was seen a few times. The V and J genes are TRBV28 and TRBJ2-7; D is perhaps TRBD1 or TRBD2 (5 bases each). V lost 5 bases, J lost 1 base, and 15 bases lay in between. The CDR3 loop spans 15 amino acids. Per the germline V gene, CDR1 is MDHEN and CDR2 is SYDVKM. CDR3 DNA: TGTGCCAGCAGTAACCAGGGAGAAGGGTCCTACGAGCAGTACTTC. This sequence encodes CASSNQGEGSYEQYF.

This clone was counted only a few times. The chain is built from TRBV14 and TRBJ2-7; D unclear. The V and J ends lost 8 bases and 1 base respectively, with 21 bases between them. This CDR3 spans 16 amino acids. CDR1 and CDR2 (germline): SGHDN, FVKESK. The CDR3 DNA is TGTGCCAGCCACCGGGCAGTCTCCAGAAGTTCCTACGAGCAGTACTTC. Translated: CASHRAVSRSSYEQYF. The full variable domain, its missing parts supplied by reference TRBV14 and TRBJ2-7, is EAGVTQFPSHSVIEKGQTVTLRCDPISGHDNLYWYRRVMGKEIKFLLHFVKESKQDESGMPNNRFLAERTGGTYSTLKVQPAELEDSGVYFCASHRAVSRSSYEQYFGPGTRLTVT.